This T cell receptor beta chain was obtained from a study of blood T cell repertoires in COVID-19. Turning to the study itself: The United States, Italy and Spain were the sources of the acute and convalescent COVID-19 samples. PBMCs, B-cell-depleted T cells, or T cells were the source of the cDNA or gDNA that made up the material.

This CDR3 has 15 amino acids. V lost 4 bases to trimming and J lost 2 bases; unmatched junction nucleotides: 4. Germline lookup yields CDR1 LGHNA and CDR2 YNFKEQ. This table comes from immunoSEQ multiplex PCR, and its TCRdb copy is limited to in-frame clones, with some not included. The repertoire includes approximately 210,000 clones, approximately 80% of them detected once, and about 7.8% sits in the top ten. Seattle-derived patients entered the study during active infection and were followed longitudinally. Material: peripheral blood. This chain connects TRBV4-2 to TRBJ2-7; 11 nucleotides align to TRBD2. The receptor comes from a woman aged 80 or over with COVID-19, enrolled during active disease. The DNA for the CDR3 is TGTGCCAGCAGCCCCCGACTAGCGGGGCCCTACGAGCAGTACTTC. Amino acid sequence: CASSPRLAGPYEQYF.